What follows are 13 T cell receptor beta chains derived from one specimen sequenced in a study of T cells in Graves' hyperthyroidism and ophthalmopathy (dated by TCRdb to the late 2010s). The method behind the library was multiplex PCR. For sequencing, an Illumina HiSeq 2000 was employed. The TCR beta CDR3 regions were amplified from RNA transcripts. For the first round of RT-PCR on the TCR CDR3, the HTBI primer set was used together with the Qiagen OneStep RT-PCR kit. The public reads were run again by TCRdb, first through fastp at Q25 and then through MiXCR, and only productive beta chains were kept. Entries that share a CDR3 protein sequence are merged under the most common genes and DNA. The sample records 400,000 to 450,000 distinct CDR3 sequences, roughly 15% of which are singletons. 13% of the sample goes to the ten largest clones. Sequenced sample: blood. The receptors were gathered from a man younger than 35 with Graves' ophthalmopathy.

The table lists this clonotype with many counts. The chain uses TRBV12-3 or TRBV12-4 and TRBJ2-7; possibly TRBD1 for D (5 bases). Deletions cut 5 bases from V and 3 bases from J, with 11 bases between. This CDR3 region has 13 residues. CDR3 sequence (DNA): TGTGCCAGCAGTCGACAGCTTATCTACGAGCAGTACTTC. It yields the protein CASSRQLIYEQYF.

This clonotype was observed at least ten times. This chain links TRBV5-5 with TRBJ2-7, with 8 bases lining up with TRBD2. Losses at the gene ends were 3 bases for V and 5 bases for J; bases not matched to a gene: 7. CDR3 length equals 14 residues. Per the germline V gene, CDR1 is SGHKS and CDR2 is YYEKEE (reference sequence). In nucleotides, the CDR3 is TGTGCCAGCAGCTGGGCCGGGACTAGTAACGAGCAGTACTTC. Protein sequence: CASSWAGTSNEQYF.

This clonotype was counted between two and nine times. A much larger clone differs from this one at a single base, so this may be a read error. The chain is built from TRBV6-1 and TRBJ1-1; perhaps TRBD1 as D (5 bases). Germline V gives CDR1 MNHNS, CDR2 SASEGT. V lost 3 bases, J lost 3 bases, and 8 bases lay in between. The CDR3 is 13 residues long. The CDR3 sequence is CASSDRVDTEAFF. CDR3 coding DNA: TGTGCCAGCAGTGACAGGGTGGACACTGAAGCTTTCTTT.

For this clonotype: A much larger clone lies a single base off, so this may be a read error. The V and J genes are TRBV6-5 and TRBJ1-6; 10 nucleotides line up with TRBD1. CDR3 size: 15 residues. Trimming at V came to 4 bases and at J to 8 bases, leaving 5 bases not matched to a gene. Germline CDR1 MNHEY, CDR2 SVGAGI. The CDR3 nucleotides are TGTGCCAGCAGTTGCTCTGGGACAGGGGATTCACCCCTCCACTTT. Its protein product is CASSCSGTGDSPLHF.

This clonotype has ten or more counts. The V call is TRBV6-2 or TRBV6-3, the J call TRBJ1-3; unclear D gene. The V and J ends lost 0 bases and 3 bases respectively, with 9 bases between them. The germline gives CDR1 MNHEY, CDR2 SVGEGT. The CDR3 extends over 15 amino acids. CDR3 sequence reads: CASSYSNEIGNTIYF. The CDR3 DNA reads TGTGCCAGCAGTTACTCGAACGAAATTGGAAACACCATATATTTT.

This clonotype was counted many times. V usage is TRBV11-1 and J usage is TRBJ2-3; D unresolved. In germline, CDR1 is SGHAT, CDR2 FQDESV (reference sequence). There are 13 residues in the CDR3. V lost 3 bases and J 2 bases, leaving 6 bases between the germline ends. The CDR3 sequence is CASSLLYTDTQYF. The CDR3 nucleotides read TGTGCCAGCAGCTTGCTTTACACAGATACGCAGTATTTT. Full variable domain (outside the CDR3, taken from reference TRBV11-1 and TRBJ2-3): EAEVAQSPRYKITEKSQAVAFWCDPISGHATLYWYRQILGQGPELLVQFQDESVVDDSQLPKDRFSAERLKGVDSTLKIQPAELGDSAMYLCASSLLYTDTQYFGPGTRLTVL.

In its sample, this clonotype was seen a few times. This chain uses TRBV30 with TRBJ2-1, with TRBD2 matching over 7 bases. The V gene end was trimmed by 2 bases and the J gene end by 8 bases; junction bases not matched to a gene: 12. The CDR3 spans 15 residues. The germline CDR1 and CDR2 sequences are GTSNPN and SVGIG (reference sequence). This CDR3 reads CAWSIPGLYNDEQFF. The CDR3 DNA reads as TGTGCCTGGAGTATACCGGGACTATACAATGATGAGCAGTTCTTC.

This clonotype was recorded at least ten times. The J gene is TRBJ1-5, the V gene TRBV7-8; no definite D call. V gave up 5 bases and J gave up 1 base, with 21 bases separating them. Germline values: CDR1 SGHVS, CDR2 FQNEAQ. This CDR3 comprises 18 residues. The CDR3 coding sequence is TGTGCCAGCAGCCTAGATGGGCTTCTAGTGGGAAGCAATCAGCCCCAGCATTTT. It encodes CASSLDGLLVGSNQPQHF. Supplemented by reference TRBV7-8 and TRBJ1-5, the full variable domain reads GAGVSQSPRYKVAKRGQDVALRCDPISGHVSLFWYQQALGQGPEFLTYFQNEAQLDKSGLPSDRFFAERPEGSVSTLKIQRTQQEDSAVYLCASSLDGLLVGSNQPQHFGDGTRLSIL.

V gene TRBV19 combines with J gene TRBJ2-1; 11 bases map to TRBD2. This CDR3 comprises 16 residues. With V trimmed by 3 bases and J by 4 bases, 5 bases remained unmatched. Germline V gene sequence: CDR1 LNHDA, CDR2 SQIVND (reference sequence). The CDR3 loop reads CASSILTSGIYNEQFF. CDR3 bases: TGTGCCAGTAGTATCCTGACTAGCGGGATTTACAATGAGCAGTTCTTC.

This clonotype was seen many times. The chain joins TRBV10-2 to TRBJ2-3, with a possible D match to TRBD1 (5 bases). CDR1 WSHSY and CDR2 SAAADI come from the germline V gene. V lost 3 bases and J lost 9, with 7 bases in between. The CDR3 is 11 residues long. This chain's CDR3 is CASSEQDTQYF. CDR3 in DNA: TGCGCCAGCAGTGAACAGGACACGCAGTATTTT.

This clonotype has at least ten counts. The rearrangement joins TRBV12-3 or TRBV12-4 to TRBJ2-4, with TRBD1 matching 7 bases. The CDR3 length is 17 residues. Trimming took 4 bases from V and 0 from J; bases not matched to a gene: 9. CDR3 amino acids: CASSSGQEIVAKNIQYF. CDR3 nucleotides: TGTGCCAGCAGTTCAGGACAGGAAATAGTAGCCAAAAACATTCAGTACTTC.

This chain uses TRBV7-9 with TRBJ1-1, with D uncertain. V was shortened by 5 bases and J by 0 bases, with 16 bases between the two germline ends. The CDR3 is made up of 16 amino acids. Germline V gene lookup returns CDR1 SEHNR and CDR2 FQNEAQ (reference sequence). The CDR3 loop is CASSADWRSMNTEAFF. In DNA form, the CDR3 reads TGTGCCAGCAGCGCCGATTGGAGGTCCATGAACACTGAAGCTTTCTTT.

This clonotype was observed at least ten times. The chain recombines TRBV7-9 with TRBJ2-1; D unresolved. Germline lookup yields CDR1 SEHNR and CDR2 FQNEAQ (reference sequence). The ends were cut back, 4 bases at V and 4 bases at J, with 14 bases in the middle. This CDR3 contains 15 residues. DNA for the CDR3: TGTGCCAGCAGCTCCACTCATGACACGTACAATGAGCAGTTCTTC. Translated: CASSSTHDTYNEQFF.